Below are 24 T cell receptor beta chains sequenced from a single sample in a study of cytomegalovirus exposure and HLA in healthy donors. 13 Jbeta primers and 60 Vbeta primers were used for the PCR. Clones were read by immunoSEQ multiplex PCR, and TCRdb kept only the in-frame ones, dropping some. The sample holds 100,000 or so clones, 84% seen once. The sample comprised PBMCs. These receptors all come from a man between 18 and 29 years old in good health and CMV-seronegative.

The V and J genes are TRBV13 and TRBJ1-2; no firm D call. CDR3 length equals 11 residues. CDR1 is PRHDT and CDR2 is FYEKMQ in the germline V gene (reference sequence). V lost 8 bases and J 2 bases, leaving 6 bases between the germline ends. The CDR3 spells CASRGNYGYTF. The CDR3 DNA is TGTGCCAGCCGGGGAAACTATGGCTACACCTTC.

The chain uses TRBV30 and TRBJ2-4, with 11 positions matching TRBD2. This CDR3 spans 18 amino acids. The V gene's germline CDR1 is GTSNPN and CDR2 SVGIG (reference sequence). V lost 7 bases, J lost 2 bases, and 16 bases stayed unmatched. CDR3 nucleotide sequence: TGTGCCTCCACAGTCACTAGCGGGAGTATTCGGACCAAAAACATTCAGTACTTC. It is translated as CASTVTSGSIRTKNIQYF.

The rearrangement uses TRBV27 and TRBJ1-5; 10 bases are shared with TRBD1. The V gene's germline CDR1 is MNHEY and CDR2 SMNVEV (reference sequence). This CDR3 is built from 20 residues. Unmatched junction bases numbered 16, after V lost 5 bases and J lost 0 bases. The CDR3 sequence: CASSALVGTGAVYSNQPQHF. CDR3 DNA: TGTGCCAGCAGTGCGCTAGTGGGGACAGGGGCAGTGTATAGCAATCAGCCCCAGCATTTT.

The V and J genes are TRBV6-6 and TRBJ2-1, with D perhaps TRBD2 (6 bases). V lost 6 bases to trimming and J lost 0 bases, with 12 bases between them. The germline V gene encodes CDR1 MNHNY and CDR2 SVGAGI (reference sequence). The CDR3 is made up of 15 amino acids. The CDR3 is CASRLAASSYNEQFF. DNA of the CDR3: TGTGCCAGCAGATTAGCGGCAAGCTCCTACAATGAGCAGTTCTTC.

The gene calls are TRBV28 and TRBJ2-3, with a possible D match to TRBD2 (6 bases). Germline V CDR1 and CDR2: MDHEN, SYDVKM. This CDR3 comprises 15 residues. V lost 8 bases and J 1 base, leaving 16 bases between the germline ends. The DNA for the CDR3 is TGTGCCAGCCTTTCGGGGGACGATCGCACAGATACGCAGTATTTT. This translates into CASLSGDDRTDTQYF.

The gene calls are TRBV19 and TRBJ2-7; maybe TRBD2 (5 bases). The CDR3 consists of 14 residues. The V gene's germline CDR1 is LNHDA and CDR2 SQIVND (reference sequence). V was shortened by 8 bases and J by 3 bases, with 17 bases between the two germline ends. The CDR3 DNA reads TGTGCCAGTGCCGATTGGACTCGGAACTACGAGCAGTACTTC. Its protein is CASADWTRNYEQYF.

The chain uses TRBV28 and TRBJ1-5, with D maybe TRBD1 (6 bases). The germline V gene has CDR1 MDHEN and CDR2 SYDVKM. The CDR3 has 15 amino acids. V was clipped by 2 bases and J by 6 bases, with 14 bases between them. In DNA form, the CDR3 reads TGTGCCAGCAGTTTAAGGGTGGGGGCGGTTCAGCCCCAGCATTTT. Translating gives CASSLRVGAVQPQHF. Full variable domain (missing parts from reference TRBV28 and TRBJ1-5): DVKVTQSSRYLVKRTGEKVFLECVQDMDHENMFWYRQDPGLGLRLIYFSYDVKMKEKGDIPEGYSVSREKKERFSLILESASTNQTSMYLCASSLRVGAVQPQHFGDGTRLSIL.

This clone has only a few counts. V is TRBV29-1 and J is TRBJ1-2; 7 nucleotides match TRBD1. The CDR3 loop spans 14 amino acids. Germline CDR1 is SQVTM and CDR2 is ANQGSEA. V lost 0 bases and J lost 3; bases outside the gene matches: 4. The CDR3 region has the DNA TGCAGCGTTGAAGAGGTAGGGGGCGACTATGGCTACACCTTC. Its translation: CSVEEVGGDYGYTF.

The chain is built from TRBV6-1 and TRBJ1-2; 10 nucleotides match TRBD1. With 3 bases clipped from V and 8 bases from J, the junction kept 0 bases outside the gene matches. Looked up from germline, CDR1 is MNHNS and CDR2 is SASEGT. CDR3 length: 12 amino acids. CDR3 nucleotide sequence: TGTGCCAGCAGTGAGACAGGGGGCGGCTACACCTTC. Encoded protein: CASSETGGGYTF.

J is TRBJ1-2 and V is TRBV9; D gene ambiguous. Germline CDR1 is SGDLS and CDR2 is YYNGEE. CDR3 length: 15 residues. V was shortened by 3 bases and J by 4 bases, with 16 bases between the two germline ends. Here the CDR3 DNA reads TGTGCCAGCAGCGGGGCGGCGGGGTTCGCCTATGGCTACACCTTC. Protein product: CASSGAAGFAYGYTF. Complete variable domain (other parts from reference TRBV9 and TRBJ1-2): DSGVTQTPKHLITATGQRVTLRCSPRSGDLSVYWYQQSLDQGLQFLIQYYNGEERAKGNILERFSAQQFPDLHSELNLSSLELGDSALYFCASSGAAGFAYGYTFGSGTRLTVV.

This chain uses TRBV7-2 with TRBJ1-2, with D possibly TRBD1 on 6 matching bases. V lost 3 bases to trimming and J lost 1 base, with 15 bases between them. Germline V gene data show CDR1 as SGHTA and CDR2 as FQGNSA. The CDR3 contains 16 residues. As DNA, the CDR3 is TGTGCCAGCAGCTTGGTAGGACAGCCATTTAACTATGGCTACACCTTC. The encoded protein is CASSLVGQPFNYGYTF.

This rearrangement joins TRBV6-5 to TRBJ2-2; D gene unclear. Trimming removed 6 bases from V and 4 bases from J, with 6 bases in between. This CDR3 is built from 12 residues. Germline-derived CDR1 and CDR2 are MNHEY and SVGAGI. The CDR3: CASSRFTGELFF. CDR3 coding DNA: TGTGCCAGCAGCCGTTTCACCGGGGAGCTGTTTTTT.

The chain couples TRBV18 to TRBJ1-3, with D possibly being TRBD1 (5 bases). The CDR3 length is 13 residues. CDR1 KGHSH and CDR2 LQKENI come from the germline V gene. The V end lost 3 bases, the J end lost 8 bases, and 11 bases lay between the germline ends. The CDR3 region is CASSPRGGDTIYF. The CDR3 DNA follows: TGTGCCAGCTCACCGAGGGGAGGGGACACCATATATTTT.

The gene calls are TRBV11-2 and TRBJ1-1; D is perhaps TRBD1 (5 bases). Germline V gene sequence: CDR1 SGHAT, CDR2 FQNNGV. The CDR3 has 12 residues. V shed 5 bases and J shed 11 bases, with 15 bases lying between them. This CDR3 reads CASSIRGDGAFF. Here the CDR3 DNA reads TGTGCCAGCAGCATCCGGGGGGATGGGGCTTTCTTT.

The chain employs TRBV11-1 and TRBJ2-7; TRBD1 aligns across 10 bases. The V segment lost 4 bases and the J segment 0 bases; nucleotides outside the gene matches: 9. Germline CDR1 is SGHAT and CDR2 is FQDESV (reference sequence). This CDR3 region has 17 residues. CDR3 DNA sequence: TGTGCCAGCAGCTCCGTCTCCTGGGACAGGGGCTCCTACGAGCAGTACTTC. Translated, it gives CASSSVSWDRGSYEQYF.

The chain joins TRBV7-8 to TRBJ1-1, with no clear D. CDR1 SGHVS and CDR2 FQNEAQ come from the germline V gene. V was trimmed by 1 base and J by 7 bases, leaving 10 bases between them. This CDR3 comprises 13 residues. CDR3 bases: TGTGCCAGCAGCTTAGAGTATGCCGGTGAAGCTTTCTTT. This codes for CASSLEYAGEAFF.

V is TRBV9 and J is TRBJ2-3; 7 nucleotides line up with TRBD1. Germline-derived CDR1 and CDR2 are SGDLS and YYNGEE. The V gene end was trimmed by 2 bases and the J gene end by 0 bases; junction bases not matched to a gene: 3. The CDR3 consists of 15 residues. The CDR3 loop reads CASSVRQGSTDTQYF. The CDR3 nucleotides read TGTGCCAGCAGCGTCCGACAGGGAAGCACAGATACGCAGTATTTT.

The rearrangement joins TRBV28 to TRBJ1-3; D possibly corresponds to TRBD1 (5 bases). The germline CDR1 and CDR2 sequences are MDHEN and SYDVKM. The CDR3 extends over 14 amino acids. V lost 7 bases and J lost 2, with 12 bases in between. The CDR3 sequence is CASTFRGAGNTIYF. CDR3 nucleotides: TGTGCCAGCACCTTTCGGGGGGCTGGAAACACCATATATTTT.

The chain carries TRBV7-9 and TRBJ1-4, with a tentative D call TRBD1 (6 bases). Germline assignment: CDR1 SEHNR and CDR2 FQNEAQ (reference sequence). Trimming took off 3 bases at V and 10 bases at J, with 15 bases between the two ends. The CDR3 totals 14 residues. As DNA, the CDR3 is TGTGCCAGCAGCTTGGGACACCGAATGGCAAAACTGTTTTTT. Protein product: CASSLGHRMAKLFF. Full variable domain (rest looked up from reference TRBV7-9 and TRBJ1-4): DTGVSQNPRHKITKRGQNVTFRCDPISEHNRLYWYRQTLGQGPEFLTYFQNEAQLEKSRLLSDRFSAERPKGSFSTLEIQRTEQGDSAMYLCASSLGHRMAKLFFGSGTQLSVL.

The count of this clone is one. The V and J genes are TRBV5-4 and TRBJ2-3, with TRBD2 matching over 9 bases. Germline V gene data show CDR1 as SGHNT and CDR2 as YYREEE (reference sequence). The CDR3 extends over 15 amino acids. The V gene end was trimmed by 3 bases and the J gene end by 4 bases; junction bases not matched to a gene: 6. The CDR3 nucleotides read TGTGCCAGCAGCTGGATAGCGGGAGCTGCAGATACGCAGTATTTT. Translation gives CASSWIAGAADTQYF.

J is TRBJ2-4 and V is TRBV19, with D unresolved. Deletions cut 6 bases from V and 0 bases from J, with 12 bases between. Germline values: CDR1 LNHDA, CDR2 SQIVND (reference sequence). This CDR3 has 15 amino acids. CDR3 in DNA: TGTGCCAGTAGAGTAGCTGGTCTAGCCAAAAACATTCAGTACTTC. It codes for CASRVAGLAKNIQYF.

With respect to this clone: Distinct nucleotide sequences in the sample also encode this CDR3. The rearrangement links TRBV28 to TRBJ1-3; 9 bases fit TRBD1. CDR1 is MDHEN, CDR2 SYDVKM, per germline. With V trimmed by 6 bases and J by 4 bases, 7 bases remained unmatched. This CDR3 comprises 15 residues. The DNA of the CDR3 is TGTGCCAGCAGCTCACAGGGGGCATTCGGAAACACCATATATTTT. Residues: CASSSQGAFGNTIYF.

The V and J genes are TRBV28 and TRBJ2-5, with 11 nucleotides matching TRBD2. There are 13 residues in the CDR3. Germline CDR1 is MDHEN and CDR2 is SYDVKM. After removal of 6 bases from V and 5 bases from J, the junction contained 2 bases not matched to a gene. In DNA form, the CDR3 reads TGTGCCAGCAGCCCTAGCGGGAGGGAGACCCAGTACTTC. It is translated as CASSPSGRETQYF.

The V call is TRBV10-3, the J call TRBJ2-5; D call uncertain. Deletions cut 5 bases from V and 1 base from J, with 5 bases between. Germline V gene data show CDR1 as ENHRY and CDR2 as SYGVKD. This CDR3 has 12 residues. The CDR3 region has the DNA TGTGCCATCAGTACGAGCCAAGAGACCCAGTACTTC. This encodes CAISTSQETQYF.